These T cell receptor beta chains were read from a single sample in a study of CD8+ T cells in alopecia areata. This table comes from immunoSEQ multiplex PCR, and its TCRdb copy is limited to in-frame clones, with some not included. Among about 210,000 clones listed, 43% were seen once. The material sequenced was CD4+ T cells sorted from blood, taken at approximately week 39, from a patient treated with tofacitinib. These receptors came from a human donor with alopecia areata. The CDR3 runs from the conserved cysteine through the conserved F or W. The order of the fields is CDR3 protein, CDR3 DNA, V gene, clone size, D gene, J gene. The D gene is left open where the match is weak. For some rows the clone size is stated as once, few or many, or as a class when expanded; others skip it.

CDR3aa: CASSARLSGELFF
CDR3nt: TGTGCCAGCAGTGCGAGACTATCGGGGGAGCTGTTTTTT
v_gene: TRBV6-1
abundance: -
d_gene: -
j_gene: TRBJ2-2

CDR3aa: CASSWSSYGYTF
CDR3nt: TGTGCCAGCAGCTGGAGCTCCTATGGCTACACCTTC
v_gene: TRBV7-2
abundance: few
d_gene: -
j_gene: TRBJ1-2

CDR3aa: CASSLSPRAKYEQYF
CDR3nt: TGTGCCAGCAGTTTATCCCCCAGGGCTAAATACGAGCAGTACTTC
v_gene: TRBV27
abundance: many
d_gene: -
j_gene: TRBJ2-7

CDR3aa: CATRGRPPQVGKNIQYF
CDR3nt: TGTGCCACTCGGGGGAGACCACCCCAAGTGGGCAAAAACATTCAGTACTTC
v_gene: TRBV15
abundance: -
d_gene: -
j_gene: TRBJ2-4

CDR3aa: CASSFRGGWTGGYTF
CDR3nt: TGCGCCAGCAGCTTCCGCGGCGGATGGACGGGTGGCTACACCTTC
v_gene: TRBV5-1
abundance: -
d_gene: -
j_gene: TRBJ1-2

CDR3aa: CASSSQGTGEQFF
CDR3nt: TGTGCCAGCTCATCACAGGGAACCGGTGAGCAGTTCTTC
v_gene: TRBV18
abundance: -
d_gene: -
j_gene: TRBJ2-1

CDR3aa: CASSFYGTDTQYF
CDR3nt: TGCGCCAGCAGCTTTTACGGCACAGATACGCAGTATTTT
v_gene: TRBV5-1
abundance: once
d_gene: -
j_gene: TRBJ2-3

CDR3aa: CASSQTGIAGYTF
CDR3nt: TGTGCCAGCAGTCAAACAGGGATTGCCGGCTACACCTTC
v_gene: TRBV28
abundance: -
d_gene: -
j_gene: TRBJ1-2

CDR3aa: CASSTTGVYGYTF
CDR3nt: TGTGCCAGCAGTACGACAGGGGTCTATGGCTACACCTTC
v_gene: TRBV6-5
abundance: once
d_gene: TRBD1
j_gene: TRBJ1-2

CDR3aa: CASSPRGGSGEETQYF
CDR3nt: TGTGCCAGCAGCCCCAGGGGGGGTAGCGGGGAAGAGACCCAGTACTTC
v_gene: TRBV7-9
abundance: -
d_gene: -
j_gene: TRBJ2-5

CDR3aa: CASSLRGRGGQPQHF
CDR3nt: TGTGCCAGCAGCTTACGAGGGAGAGGGGGTCAGCCCCAGCATTTT
v_gene: TRBV13
abundance: few
d_gene: -
j_gene: TRBJ1-5

CDR3aa: CASSPTWLAASSYNEQFF
CDR3nt: TGCGCCAGCAGCCCAACGTGGCTAGCGGCTAGCTCCTACAATGAGCAGTTCTTC
v_gene: TRBV4-3
abundance: -
d_gene: TRBD2
j_gene: TRBJ2-1

CDR3aa: CASSSAERNTEAFF
CDR3nt: TGTGCCAGCAGTTCGGCAGAAAGGAACACTGAAGCTTTCTTT
v_gene: TRBV27
abundance: -
d_gene: -
j_gene: TRBJ1-1

CDR3aa: CASSQKGRNEKLFF
CDR3nt: TGTGCCAGCAGCCAAAAGGGTAGGAATGAAAAACTGTTTTTT
v_gene: TRBV4-2
abundance: -
d_gene: -
j_gene: TRBJ1-4

CDR3aa: CASSQERVDTQYF
CDR3nt: TGCGCCAGCAGCCAAGAGAGGGTAGATACGCAGTATTTT
v_gene: TRBV4-1
abundance: -
d_gene: -
j_gene: TRBJ2-3

CDR3aa: CASSPLTGANTEAFF
CDR3nt: TGCGCCAGCAGCCCCTTGACAGGGGCGAACACTGAAGCTTTCTTT
v_gene: TRBV5-1
abundance: once
d_gene: TRBD1
j_gene: TRBJ1-1

CDR3aa: CAWSVSGYTDTQYF
CDR3nt: TGTGCCTGGAGTGTCAGCGGTTACACAGATACGCAGTATTTT
v_gene: TRBV30
abundance: -
d_gene: -
j_gene: TRBJ2-3

CDR3aa: CASSFDPGLAGPYEQYF
CDR3nt: TGTGCCAGCAGCTTTGACCCGGGACTAGCGGGACCCTACGAGCAGTACTTC
v_gene: TRBV7-8
abundance: -
d_gene: TRBD2
j_gene: TRBJ2-7

CDR3aa: CATSRAPTGNTEAFF
CDR3nt: TGTGCCACCAGCAGAGCTCCGACAGGGAACACTGAAGCTTTCTTT
v_gene: TRBV15
abundance: -
d_gene: -
j_gene: TRBJ1-1

CDR3aa: CASYSRTGGNQPQHF
CDR3nt: TGTGCCAGCTATAGTCGGACAGGGGGGAATCAGCCCCAGCATTTT
v_gene: TRBV28
abundance: -
d_gene: TRBD1
j_gene: TRBJ1-5

CDR3aa: CASRNKGNEQFF
CDR3nt: TGTGCCAGCAGGAACAAGGGCAATGAGCAGTTCTTC
v_gene: TRBV6-5
abundance: -
d_gene: -
j_gene: TRBJ2-1

CDR3aa: CASTQGGVEGQYF
CDR3nt: TGTGCCAGCACCCAGGGGGGGGTTGAGGGTCAGTACTTC
v_gene: TRBV28
abundance: -
d_gene: -
j_gene: TRBJ2-4

CDR3aa: CASKWSGDTEQYF
CDR3nt: TGTGCCAGCAAGTGGAGTGGGGACACCGAGCAGTACTTC
v_gene: TRBV6-5
abundance: -
d_gene: -
j_gene: TRBJ2-7

CDR3aa: CASSLAASGNNEQFF
CDR3nt: TGCGCCAGCAGCTTGGCGGCTAGCGGAAACAATGAGCAGTTCTTC
v_gene: TRBV5-1
abundance: -
d_gene: TRBD2
j_gene: TRBJ2-1

CDR3aa: CAWSGTGVGVSYEQYF
CDR3nt: TGTGCCTGGAGCGGGACAGGGGTAGGTGTCTCCTACGAGCAGTACTTC
v_gene: TRBV30
abundance: -
d_gene: TRBD1
j_gene: TRBJ2-7

CDR3aa: CASSQKRDSNQYF
CDR3nt: TGTGCCAGCAGCCAAAAACGGGACAGCAACCAGTATTTT
v_gene: TRBV14
abundance: many
d_gene: TRBD1
j_gene: TRBJ2-3

CDR3aa: CASSPTGGTEAFF
CDR3nt: TGTGCCAGCTCACCAACGGGGGGCACTGAAGCTTTCTTT
v_gene: TRBV18
abundance: -
d_gene: -
j_gene: TRBJ1-1

CDR3aa: CASSYSGDTQYF
CDR3nt: TGCGCCAGCAGCTACTCCGGGGATACGCAGTATTTT
v_gene: TRBV5-1
abundance: -
d_gene: -
j_gene: TRBJ2-3

CDR3aa: CASSQGTSGRETQYF
CDR3nt: TGTGCCAGCAGCCAAGGGACTAGCGGGAGAGAGACCCAGTACTTC
v_gene: TRBV4-2
abundance: -
d_gene: TRBD2
j_gene: TRBJ2-5

CDR3aa: CASSVRTARDTQYF
CDR3nt: TGTGCCAGCAGCGTCAGGACAGCCCGAGATACGCAGTATTTT
v_gene: TRBV9
abundance: -
d_gene: -
j_gene: TRBJ2-3

CDR3aa: CASSLDLTGTGVSGNIQYF
CDR3nt: TGCGCCAGCAGCCTCGACCTAACCGGGACTGGGGTTTCGGGAAACATTCAGTACTTC
v_gene: TRBV4-1
abundance: few
d_gene: -
j_gene: TRBJ2-4

CDR3aa: CASSYSGGGPYEQYF
CDR3nt: TGTGCCAGCAGTTACTCGGGCGGGGGCCCCTACGAGCAGTACTTC
v_gene: TRBV6-6
abundance: -
d_gene: -
j_gene: TRBJ2-7

CDR3aa: CAWSVRQTNTEAFF
CDR3nt: TGTGCCTGGAGTGTTAGACAGACGAACACTGAAGCTTTCTTT
v_gene: TRBV30
abundance: -
d_gene: -
j_gene: TRBJ1-1

CDR3aa: CASSLVAGYQYF
CDR3nt: TGTGCCAGCAGCTTAGTAGCTGGGTACCAGTATTTT
v_gene: TRBV7-8
abundance: few
d_gene: -
j_gene: TRBJ2-3

CDR3aa: CAWSVLSDTQYF
CDR3nt: TGTGCCTGGAGCGTCTTATCGGATACGCAGTATTTT
v_gene: TRBV30
abundance: -
d_gene: -
j_gene: TRBJ2-3

CDR3aa: CASSPRTGGNEKLFF
CDR3nt: TGTGCCAGCAGCCCGAGGACAGGGGGGAATGAAAAACTGTTTTTT
v_gene: TRBV27
abundance: -
d_gene: TRBD1
j_gene: TRBJ1-4

CDR3aa: CASSPKGSGANVLTF
CDR3nt: TGTGCCAGCAGCCCAAAAGGGTCTGGGGCCAACGTCCTGACTTTC
v_gene: TRBV7-3
abundance: -
d_gene: -
j_gene: TRBJ2-6

CDR3aa: CAWSPSYEQYF
CDR3nt: TGTGCCTGGAGTCCTTCCTACGAGCAGTACTTC
v_gene: TRBV30
abundance: few
d_gene: -
j_gene: TRBJ2-7

CDR3aa: CASSLQGTGTIDTQYF
CDR3nt: TGTGCCAGCAGCCTACAAGGGACAGGGACGATAGATACGCAGTATTTT
v_gene: TRBV11-2
abundance: -
d_gene: TRBD1
j_gene: TRBJ2-3

CDR3aa: CASGLAGDRQNEQFF
CDR3nt: TGTGCCAGCGGACTAGCGGGAGATCGGCAGAATGAGCAGTTCTTC
v_gene: TRBV10-3
abundance: few
d_gene: TRBD2
j_gene: TRBJ2-1

CDR3aa: CASSPPGQSPPDTQYF
CDR3nt: TGCGCCAGCAGCCCGCCGGGACAAAGTCCTCCAGATACGCAGTATTTT
v_gene: TRBV23-1
abundance: few
d_gene: -
j_gene: TRBJ2-3

CDR3aa: CAWSFTYEQYF
CDR3nt: TGTGCCTGGAGCTTCACATACGAGCAGTACTTC
v_gene: TRBV30
abundance: -
d_gene: -
j_gene: TRBJ2-7

CDR3aa: CASSLAARGTQYF
CDR3nt: TGTGCCAGCAGTTTAGCTGCCCGAGGGACCCAGTACTTC
v_gene: TRBV27
abundance: -
d_gene: -
j_gene: TRBJ2-5

CDR3aa: CASSYLGLGNPGELFF
CDR3nt: TGTGCCAGCAGCTATTTGGGACTAGGGAATCCCGGGGAGCTGTTTTTT
v_gene: TRBV7-2
abundance: many
d_gene: TRBD2
j_gene: TRBJ2-2

CDR3aa: CASSPGQGADEQFF
CDR3nt: TGTGCCAGCTCACCCGGACAGGGGGCGGATGAGCAGTTCTTC
v_gene: TRBV18
abundance: -
d_gene: TRBD1
j_gene: TRBJ2-1

CDR3aa: CASSLLQGVDTQYF
CDR3nt: TGTGCCAGCAGCTTGTTGCAGGGGGTAGATACGCAGTATTTT
v_gene: TRBV5-4
abundance: -
d_gene: TRBD1
j_gene: TRBJ2-3

CDR3aa: CASSQDPSAGVNTGELFF
CDR3nt: TGTGCCAGCAGCCAAGATCCCTCGGCGGGGGTGAACACCGGGGAGCTGTTTTTT
v_gene: TRBV4-2
abundance: few
d_gene: TRBD2
j_gene: TRBJ2-2

CDR3aa: CASSLEGGNGQPQHF
CDR3nt: TGCGCCAGCAGCTTGGAAGGGGGCAACGGACAGCCCCAGCATTTT
v_gene: TRBV5-1
abundance: once
d_gene: TRBD1
j_gene: TRBJ1-5

CDR3aa: CASSQDLGTGVGVQYF
CDR3nt: TGCGCCAGCAGCCAAGATCTCGGGACAGGGGTTGGGGTTCAGTACTTC
v_gene: TRBV4-1
abundance: -
d_gene: TRBD1
j_gene: TRBJ2-4

CDR3aa: CASSSDPYSNQPQHF
CDR3nt: TGCGCCAGCAGCTCGGACCCATATAGCAATCAGCCCCAGCATTTT
v_gene: TRBV5-1
abundance: few
d_gene: -
j_gene: TRBJ1-5

CDR3aa: CASTPGLGNTGELFF
CDR3nt: TGTGCCAGCACTCCGGGTCTGGGGAACACCGGGGAGCTGTTTTTT
v_gene: TRBV6-5
abundance: -
d_gene: -
j_gene: TRBJ2-2

CDR3aa: CASSGANKDTQYF
CDR3nt: TGTGCCAGCAGTGGGGCAAACAAGGATACGCAGTATTTT
v_gene: TRBV25-1
abundance: -
d_gene: -
j_gene: TRBJ2-3

CDR3aa: CSVAEGYTF
CDR3nt: TGCAGCGTTGCTGAAGGCTACACCTTC
v_gene: TRBV29-1
abundance: few
d_gene: -
j_gene: TRBJ1-2

CDR3aa: CASSPAHYGYTF
CDR3nt: TGTGCCAGCAGTCCAGCTCACTATGGCTACACCTTC
v_gene: TRBV6-5
abundance: -
d_gene: -
j_gene: TRBJ1-2